This passage covers 32 T cell receptor beta chains from one sample sequenced in a study of identical twins. TCRdb processed the 5' RACE reads anew with MiXCR; each CDR3 protein has one entry. The table records around 300,000 distinct CDR3 sequences, approximately 8.5% of them present only once. This sample also appeared in a second study, on yellow fever vaccine responses in identical twins.

Material: memory (CD45RO+) T cells sorted from blood. These receptors all stem from a woman younger than 30 in good health.

This clonotype has at least ten counts. The rearrangement joins TRBV20-1 to TRBJ1-5, with D hard to call. CDR1 is DFQATT, CDR2 SNEGSKA, per germline (reference sequence). Trimming pared 3 bases from V and 5 bases from J, leaving 11 bases between. This CDR3 has 13 residues. CDR3 DNA: TGCAGTGCTAGGGGAGAGCCTTATCAGCCCCAGCATTTT. Protein: CSARGEPYQPQHF.

The rearrangement links TRBV7-2 to TRBJ2-1; TRBD2 is a possible D gene (6 bases). Germline V gene lookup returns CDR1 SGHTA and CDR2 FQGNSA. The V and J ends lost 2 bases and 5 bases respectively, with 13 bases between them. The CDR3 consists of 15 residues. The DNA of the CDR3 is TGTGCCAGCAGCTTATTCCCTAGCGAGCACAATGAGCAGTTCTTC. Translated, it gives CASSLFPSEHNEQFF.

This clonotype was seen only a few times. The genes are TRBV3-1 and TRBJ2-5; 10 bases are shared with TRBD1. Germline assignment: CDR1 LGHDT and CDR2 YNNKEL (reference sequence). With 6 bases clipped from V and 2 bases from J, the junction kept 9 bases outside the gene matches. The CDR3 consists of 16 residues. The CDR3 nucleotides read TGTGCCAGCAGGCAACCGGGACAGGGGAAGCAAGAGACCCAGTACTTC. As protein: CASRQPGQGKQETQYF.

The V call is TRBV3-1, the J call TRBJ2-3; the match to TRBD1 covers 7 bases. This CDR3 is built from 14 residues. Germline V lookup: CDR1 LGHDT, CDR2 YNNKEL (reference sequence). V trimming: 0 bases; J trimming: 6 bases; junction bases outside the gene matches: 3. DNA of the CDR3: TGTGCCAGCAGCCAAGATCTCAGGGGGGATACGCAGTATTTT. Translating it yields CASSQDLRGDTQYF.

The CDR3 DNA is TGTGCCAGCGCCTGGAACAGGGGCAATGAGCAGTTCTTC. Translating gives CASAWNRGNEQFF. The rearrangement joins TRBV27 to TRBJ2-1; 7 bases match TRBD1. Germline CDR1 is MNHEY and CDR2 is SMNVEV (reference sequence). Germline trimming cut 8 bases from V and 6 bases from J; bases unmatched to any gene: 7. The CDR3 is made up of 13 amino acids.

This clonotype has only a few counts. The rearrangement uses TRBV20-1 and TRBJ1-5; D gene unclear. The V end was cut by 2 bases, the J end by 13 bases, with 3 bases between. CDR1 DFQATT and CDR2 SNEGSKA come from the germline V gene (reference sequence). The CDR3 consists of 8 residues. CDR3 amino acids: CSARNQHF. DNA of the CDR3: TGCAGTGCTAGAAATCAGCATTTT.

CDR3 sequence: CAISNRESGEQYV. In DNA, the CDR3 is TGTGCCATCAGTAACAGGGAATCGGGCGAGCAGTACGTC. V usage is TRBV10-3 and J usage is TRBJ2-7, with a weak D call TRBD1 (6 bases). The ends were cut back, 5 bases at V and 6 bases at J, with 14 bases in the middle. The CDR3 loop spans 13 amino acids. The germline V gene has CDR1 ENHRY and CDR2 SYGVKD.

The J gene is TRBJ1-2, the V gene TRBV19; D not certain. Trimming cost V 2 bases and J 0 bases, with 1 base left between them. Per germline, CDR1 LNHDA and CDR2 SQIVND (reference sequence). The CDR3 is 12 residues long. The CDR3 nucleotides read TGTGCCAGTAGTATATCTAACTATGGCTACACCTTC. Its protein product is CASSISNYGYTF.

This clonotype has a handful of counts. This sequence joins TRBV29-1 and TRBJ1-3; D not resolved. This CDR3 has 11 residues. V was clipped by 5 bases and J by 4 bases, with 6 bases between them. The V gene's germline CDR1 is SQVTM and CDR2 ANQGSEA. CDR3 nucleotide sequence: TGCAGCGTTACCAAAGGAAACACCATATATTTT. This codes for CSVTKGNTIYF.

This clonotype appeared many times. The chain is built from TRBV7-9 and TRBJ2-3; TRBD2 matches at 8 bases. This CDR3 contains 15 residues. CDR1 and CDR2 from the germline V gene are SEHNR and FQNEAQ (reference sequence). The V segment lost 5 bases and the J segment 3 bases; nucleotides outside the gene matches: 7. CDR3 residues: CASSPSGSGTDTQYF. As DNA, the CDR3 is TGTGCCAGCAGCCCAAGCGGGAGCGGAACAGATACGCAGTATTTT.

The rearrangement joins TRBV28 to TRBJ2-7; perhaps D is TRBD1 or TRBD2 (5 bases each). The CDR3 loop spans 15 amino acids. V was pared by 0 bases and J by 5 bases, with 14 bases between. CDR1 is MDHEN, CDR2 SYDVKM, per germline. CDR3 region: CASSLWGPTKDEQYF. Written as DNA, the CDR3 is TGTGCCAGCAGTTTATGGGGACCCACTAAGGACGAGCAGTACTTC.

The rearrangement joins TRBV19 to TRBJ2-3, with D possibly TRBD1 on 6 matching bases. CDR3 length: 16 residues. In germline, CDR1 is LNHDA, CDR2 SQIVND (reference sequence). Trimming removed 3 bases at V and 3 bases at J, with 16 bases between. CDR3 region: CASSIGPGVVTDTQYF. The DNA of the CDR3 is TGTGCCAGTAGTATTGGGCCAGGGGTCGTTACAGATACGCAGTATTTT.

The genes are TRBV3-1 and TRBJ2-1; 15 bases are a match to TRBD2. V trimming: 3 bases; J trimming: 9 bases; junction bases outside the gene matches: 9. CDR3 length: 17 residues. Germline V lookup: CDR1 LGHDT, CDR2 YNNKEL (reference sequence). The DNA for the CDR3 is TGTGCCAGCAGCCACCCCGGACTAGCGGGGGGGCCTGGTGAGCAGTTCTTC. It encodes CASSHPGLAGGPGEQFF.

The chain is built from TRBV5-1 and TRBJ2-7; D might be TRBD1 or TRBD2, each matching 6 bases. The germline V and J ends were trimmed by 4 bases and 4 bases, with 18 bases remaining between them. The CDR3 extends over 15 amino acids. The germline V gene encodes CDR1 SGHRS and CDR2 YFSETQ. The CDR3 DNA follows: TGCGCCAGCAGCGCGGTTGGAGGGGGGCCTTACGAGCAGTACTTC. Translated: CASSAVGGGPYEQYF.

At least ten counts were recorded for this clonotype. V usage is TRBV12-3 or TRBV12-4 and J usage is TRBJ2-1; 7 nucleotides align to TRBD2. V shed 6 bases, J shed 9 bases, and the junction held 14 bases outside the gene matches. The CDR3 contains 15 residues. CDR3 coding DNA: TGTGCCAGCAGACCCCACGGGGAGGGTGACCCTGAGCAGTTCTTC. Its protein product is CASRPHGEGDPEQFF.

This clonotype has more than one count but fewer than ten. The chain combines TRBV19 with TRBJ2-7, with 8 bases aligning to TRBD2. Trimming cost V 5 bases and J 0 bases; bases outside gene matches: 6. The CDR3 is 15 residues long. Germline V gives CDR1 LNHDA, CDR2 SQIVND (reference sequence). The CDR3 DNA reads TGTGCCAGTAGTCCCGTAGCGGGGAGCTCCTACGAGCAGTACTTC. The encoded protein is CASSPVAGSSYEQYF.

This chain uses TRBV6-1 with TRBJ1-4; 7 nucleotides match TRBD1. The length of the CDR3 is 13 residues. V trimming: 9 bases; J trimming: 8 bases; junction bases outside the gene matches: 9. CDR1 is MNHNS and CDR2 is SASEGT in the germline V gene. This chain's CDR3 is CASSRIQGEKLFF. The CDR3 DNA reads as TGTGCCAGTAGCCGAATACAGGGGGAAAAACTGTTTTTT.

Only a few counts were recorded for this clonotype. The chain is built from TRBV14 and TRBJ2-7, with D possibly TRBD2 on 6 matching bases. The V end was cut by 3 bases, the J end by 3 bases, with 9 bases between. The CDR3 sequence is 13 residues long. CDR1 is SGHDN, CDR2 FVKESK, per germline. The CDR3 nucleotides are TGTGCCAGCAGCCAGTCCGGGGGCTACGAGCAGTACTTC. This sequence encodes CASSQSGGYEQYF.

The table lists this clonotype with many counts. The DNA for the CDR3 is TGCAGTGCTAGCCTCCTAGTGGGCACAGATACGCAGTATTTT. As protein: CSASLLVGTDTQYF. The chain is built from TRBV20-1 and TRBJ2-3; D gene ambiguous. With 3 bases removed from V and 1 base from J, the gap between germline ends came to 11 bases. CDR3 length: 14 residues. Per germline, CDR1 DFQATT and CDR2 SNEGSKA (reference sequence).

This clonotype was observed at least ten times. The gene calls are TRBV6-1 and TRBJ2-5; TRBD1 matches 8 bases. The CDR3 runs to 14 residues. The junction had 9 bases not matched to a gene; V was cut back by 7 bases and J by 5 bases. The germline CDR1 and CDR2 sequences are MNHNS and SASEGT. The CDR3 reads CASTRQGYGETQYF. The CDR3 region has the DNA TGTGCCAGCACCCGACAGGGGTACGGTGAGACCCAGTACTTC.

This clonotype was detected ten times or more. The CDR3 DNA reads TGTGCCAGCAGCCAAGCGGCGCGGGGCGGTGAAAAACTGTTTTTT. Translated, it gives CASSQAARGGEKLFF. The chain recombines TRBV4-2 with TRBJ1-4, with a possible D match to TRBD1 (5 bases). Trimming took 1 base from V and 7 from J, leaving 13 bases between them. Germline-derived CDR1 and CDR2 are LGHNA and YNFKEQ. The CDR3 is made up of 15 amino acids.

This chain uses TRBV6-1 with TRBJ2-1; a weak D match, TRBD1 (6 bases). V dropped 3 bases and J dropped 6 bases, with 15 bases sitting between them. Germline-derived CDR1 and CDR2 are MNHNS and SASEGT. The CDR3 covers 15 residues. CDR3 coding DNA: TGTGCCAGCAGTGATGTAGCCAGAGGGGGCAATGAGCAGTTCTTC. Encoded protein: CASSDVARGGNEQFF.

In its sample, this clonotype was seen a few times. The genes are TRBV4-2 and TRBJ2-5; TRBD2 matches 8 bases. Germline loops: CDR1 LGHNA, CDR2 YNFKEQ. Unmatched junction bases numbered 9, after V lost 4 bases and J lost 2 bases. This CDR3 is 16 amino acids long. Written as DNA, the CDR3 is TGTGCCAGCAGCCTTGATCCTAGCGGGTTTCAAGAGACCCAGTACTTC. Its protein product is CASSLDPSGFQETQYF.

This clonotype was picked up a small number of times. V is TRBV20-1 and J is TRBJ2-7; D remains ambiguous. There are 13 residues in the CDR3. Looked up from germline, CDR1 is DFQATT and CDR2 is SNEGSKA (reference sequence). Trimming took 0 bases from V and 2 from J, leaving 8 bases between them. The CDR3 DNA is TGCAGTGCTAGAGATGCCGTTACCTACGAGCAGTACTTC. Its protein is CSARDAVTYEQYF.

The chain combines TRBV13 with TRBJ1-1; D is uncertain. The germline V gene encodes CDR1 PRHDT and CDR2 FYEKMQ (reference sequence). This CDR3 has 14 residues. V lost 4 bases, J lost 1 base, and 10 bases lay in between. The CDR3 coding sequence is TGTGCCAGCAGCTCGTCCCGGGGGAACACTGAAGCTTTCTTT. Its translation is CASSSSRGNTEAFF.

This sequence joins TRBV2 and TRBJ1-2, with 7 bases identical to TRBD1. The J segment lost 2 bases and the V segment lost 5 bases, leaving 5 bases of the junction unmatched. This CDR3 has 14 residues. The germline gives CDR1 SNHLY, CDR2 FYNNEI. CDR3 nucleotide sequence: TGTGCCAGCAGTAGGGACAGTGGGAACTATGGCTACACCTTC. This encodes CASSRDSGNYGYTF.

J is TRBJ2-5 and V is TRBV6-1; D might be TRBD2 (5 bases). Germline CDR1 and CDR2: MNHNS and SASEGT. The CDR3 is 15 amino acids. Trimming removed 7 bases at V and 2 bases at J, with 17 bases between. CDR3 sequence: CASMDGKWVQETQYF. CDR3 bases: TGTGCCAGCATGGACGGGAAGTGGGTACAAGAGACCCAGTACTTC.

This clonotype was observed a few times. J is TRBJ2-2 and V is TRBV18; tentatively, D is TRBD1 (5 bases). Trimming took 5 bases from V and 5 from J, leaving 9 bases between them. CDR3 size: 13 residues. CDR1 and CDR2 from the germline V gene are KGHSH and LQKENI. In nucleotides, the CDR3 is TGTGCCAGCTCAGTCAGGGATACCGGGGAGCTGTTTTTT. Amino acids: CASSVRDTGELFF.

This clonotype was found many times. This chain joins TRBV2 and TRBJ1-2; D unresolved. CDR3 length: 11 residues. CDR1 SNHLY and CDR2 FYNNEI come from the germline V gene. V shed 8 bases and J shed 2 bases, with 6 bases lying between them. CDR3 residues: CASETNYGYTF. The CDR3 nucleotides read TGTGCCAGCGAAACGAACTATGGCTACACCTTC.

This clonotype was detected many times. This sequence joins TRBV24-1 and TRBJ2-3; possibly TRBD1 or TRBD2 for D (5 bases each). CDR3 length equals 12 residues. Trimming removed 8 bases from V and 11 bases from J, with 16 bases in between. Germline V gives CDR1 KGHDR, CDR2 SFDVKD. The CDR3 sequence is CATIDGTHRQYF. CDR3 coding DNA: TGTGCCACCATCGATGGGACCCACAGGCAGTATTTT.

The chain uses TRBV5-5 and TRBJ2-7; D could derive from TRBD1 or TRBD2 (5 bases each). This CDR3 has 15 residues. The ends were cut back, 3 bases at V and 2 bases at J, with 15 bases in the middle. Germline assignment: CDR1 SGHKS and CDR2 YYEKEE (reference sequence). The CDR3 sequence is CASSSSGSAAYEQYF. As DNA, the CDR3 is TGTGCCAGCAGCTCCTCAGGGAGTGCGGCCTACGAGCAGTACTTC.

At least ten counts were recorded for this clonotype. V is TRBV7-9 and J is TRBJ1-3; the match to TRBD1 covers 7 bases. From germline, CDR1 is SEHNR and CDR2 FQNEAQ (reference sequence). This CDR3 contains 15 residues. V lost 10 bases, J lost 0 bases, and 9 bases stayed unmatched. The CDR3 coding sequence is TGTGCCACTAACCGGGGACAGAGCTCTGGAAACACCATATATTTT. It yields the protein CATNRGQSSGNTIYF. Complete variable domain (other parts from reference TRBV7-9 and TRBJ1-3): DTGVSQNPRHKITKRGQNVTFRCDPISEHNRLYWYRQTLGQGPEFLTYFQNEAQLEKSRLLSDRFSAERPKGSFSTLEIQRTEQGDSAMYLCATNRGQSSGNTIYFGEGSWLTVV.